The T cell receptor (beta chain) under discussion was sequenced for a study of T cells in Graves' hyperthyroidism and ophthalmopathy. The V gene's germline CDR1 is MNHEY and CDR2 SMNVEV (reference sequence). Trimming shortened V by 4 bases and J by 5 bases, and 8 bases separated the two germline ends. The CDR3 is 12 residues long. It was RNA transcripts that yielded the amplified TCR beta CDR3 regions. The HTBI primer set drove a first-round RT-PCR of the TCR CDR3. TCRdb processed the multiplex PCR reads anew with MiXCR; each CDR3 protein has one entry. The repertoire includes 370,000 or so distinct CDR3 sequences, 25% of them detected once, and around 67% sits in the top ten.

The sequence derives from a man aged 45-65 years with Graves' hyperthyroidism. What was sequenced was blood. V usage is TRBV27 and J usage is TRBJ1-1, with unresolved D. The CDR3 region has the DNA TGTGCCAGCAGTTCCAGGTTGACTGAAGCTTTCTTT. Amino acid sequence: CASSSRLTEAFF.